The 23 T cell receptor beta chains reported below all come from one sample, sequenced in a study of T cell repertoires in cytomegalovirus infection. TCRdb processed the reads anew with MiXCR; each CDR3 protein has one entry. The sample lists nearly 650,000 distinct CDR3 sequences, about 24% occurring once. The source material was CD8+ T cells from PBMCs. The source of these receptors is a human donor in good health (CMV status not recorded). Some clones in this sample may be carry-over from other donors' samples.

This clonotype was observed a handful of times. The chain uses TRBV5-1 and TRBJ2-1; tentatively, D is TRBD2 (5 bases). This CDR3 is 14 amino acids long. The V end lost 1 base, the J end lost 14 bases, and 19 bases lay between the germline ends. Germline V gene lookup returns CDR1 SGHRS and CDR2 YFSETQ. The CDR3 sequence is CASSLLGEEEEEFF. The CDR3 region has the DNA TGCGCCAGCAGCTTGCTGGGTGAGGAGGAGGAGGAGTTCTTC.

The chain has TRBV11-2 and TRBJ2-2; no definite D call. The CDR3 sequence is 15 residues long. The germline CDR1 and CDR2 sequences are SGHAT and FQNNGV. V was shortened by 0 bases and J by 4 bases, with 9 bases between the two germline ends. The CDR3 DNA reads TGTGCCAGCAGCTTAGAGGACGACCTCACCGGGGAGCTGTTTTTT. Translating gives CASSLEDDLTGELFF.

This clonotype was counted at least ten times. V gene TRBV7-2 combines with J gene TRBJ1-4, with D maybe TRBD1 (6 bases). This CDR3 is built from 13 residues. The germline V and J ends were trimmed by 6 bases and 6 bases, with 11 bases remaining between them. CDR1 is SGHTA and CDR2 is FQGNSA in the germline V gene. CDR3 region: CASRRKGDEKLFF. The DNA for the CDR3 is TGTGCCAGCAGACGCAAGGGGGATGAAAAACTGTTTTTT.

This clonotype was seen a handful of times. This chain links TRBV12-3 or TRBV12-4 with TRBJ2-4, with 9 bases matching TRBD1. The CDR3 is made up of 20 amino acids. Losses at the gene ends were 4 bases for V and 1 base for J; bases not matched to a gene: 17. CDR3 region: CASSSKHRGRHEVAKNIQYF. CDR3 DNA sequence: TGTGCCAGCAGTTCCAAACACAGGGGGCGCCATGAGGTTGCCAAAAACATTCAGTACTTC.

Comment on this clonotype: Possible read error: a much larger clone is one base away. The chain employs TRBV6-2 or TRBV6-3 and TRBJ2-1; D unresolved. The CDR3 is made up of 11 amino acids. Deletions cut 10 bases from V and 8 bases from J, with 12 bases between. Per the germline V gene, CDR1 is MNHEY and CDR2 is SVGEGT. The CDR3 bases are TGTGCCAACATCGAGGTGGATGAGCAGTTCTTC. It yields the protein CANIEVDEQFF.

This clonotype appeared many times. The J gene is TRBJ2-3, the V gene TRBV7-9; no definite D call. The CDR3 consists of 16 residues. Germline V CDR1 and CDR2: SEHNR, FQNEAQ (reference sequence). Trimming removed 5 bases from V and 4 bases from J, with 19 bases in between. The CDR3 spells CASSRLGFLDPDTQYF. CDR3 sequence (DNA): TGTGCCAGCAGCCGGCTGGGATTTCTTGATCCAGATACGCAGTATTTT. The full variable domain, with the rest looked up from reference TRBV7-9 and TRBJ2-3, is DTGVSQNPRHKITKRGQNVTFRCDPISEHNRLYWYRQTLGQGPEFLTYFQNEAQLEKSRLLSDRFSAERPKGSFSTLEIQRTEQGDSAMYLCASSRLGFLDPDTQYFGPGTRLTVL.

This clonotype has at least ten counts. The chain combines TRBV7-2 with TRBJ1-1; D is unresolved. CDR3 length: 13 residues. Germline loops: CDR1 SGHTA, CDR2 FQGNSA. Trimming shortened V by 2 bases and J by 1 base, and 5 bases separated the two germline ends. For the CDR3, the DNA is TGTGCCAGCAGCTTAATAGAGAACACTGAAGCTTTCTTT. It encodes CASSLIENTEAFF.

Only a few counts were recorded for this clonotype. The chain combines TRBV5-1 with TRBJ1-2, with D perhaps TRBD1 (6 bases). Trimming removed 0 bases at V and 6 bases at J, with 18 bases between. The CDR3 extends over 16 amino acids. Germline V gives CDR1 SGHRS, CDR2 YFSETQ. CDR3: CASSLVGGRYDDGYTF. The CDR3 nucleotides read TGCGCCAGCAGCTTGGTCGGGGGGCGATACGATGATGGCTACACCTTC.

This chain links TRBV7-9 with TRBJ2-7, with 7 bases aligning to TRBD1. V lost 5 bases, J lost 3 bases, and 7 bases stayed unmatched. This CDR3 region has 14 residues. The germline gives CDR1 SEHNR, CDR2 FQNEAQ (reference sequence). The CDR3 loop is CASSPQGSNYEQYF. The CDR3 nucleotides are TGTGCCAGCAGCCCACAGGGGAGCAACTACGAGCAGTACTTC. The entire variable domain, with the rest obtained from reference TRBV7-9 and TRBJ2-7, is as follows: DTGVSQNPRHKITKRGQNVTFRCDPISEHNRLYWYRQTLGQGPEFLTYFQNEAQLEKSRLLSDRFSAERPKGSFSTLEIQRTEQGDSAMYLCASSPQGSNYEQYFGPGTRLTVT.

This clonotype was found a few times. The CDR3 sequence is CASSRSGGPPYKYF. DNA of the CDR3: TGTGCCAGCAGCCGGAGCGGGGGGCCCCCCTATAAGTACTTC. This rearrangement joins TRBV11-2 to TRBJ2-5; 9 bases are a match to TRBD2. J gave up 12 bases and V 5 bases, and 13 bases lay outside the gene matches. The CDR3 extends over 14 amino acids. Germline V CDR1 and CDR2: SGHAT, FQNNGV.

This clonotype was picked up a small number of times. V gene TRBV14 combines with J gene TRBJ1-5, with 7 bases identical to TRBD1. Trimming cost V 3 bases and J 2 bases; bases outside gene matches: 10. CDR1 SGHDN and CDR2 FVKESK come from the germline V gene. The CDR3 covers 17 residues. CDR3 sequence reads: CASSHLPDRDGNQPQHF. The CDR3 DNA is TGTGCCAGCAGCCATCTCCCAGACAGGGACGGCAATCAGCCCCAGCATTTT.

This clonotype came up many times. CDR3 coding DNA: TGTGCCAGCTTGTCCTCCCGAGCCAGGGACGGCGCATACGAGCAGTACGTC. It specifies CASLSSRARDGAYEQYV. The chain couples TRBV6-6 to TRBJ2-7; D is tentatively TRBD1 or TRBD2 (5 bases each). V was shortened by 8 bases and J by 4 bases, with 27 bases between the two germline ends. Germline loops: CDR1 MNHNY, CDR2 SVGAGI (reference sequence). The CDR3 contains 17 residues.

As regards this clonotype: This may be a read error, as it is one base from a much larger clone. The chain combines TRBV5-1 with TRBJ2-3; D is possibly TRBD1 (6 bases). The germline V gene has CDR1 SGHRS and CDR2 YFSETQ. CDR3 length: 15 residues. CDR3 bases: TGCGCCAGCAGCTCCTCTAGTATTCTGACAGGTACGCAGTATTTT. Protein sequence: CASSSSSILTGTQYF. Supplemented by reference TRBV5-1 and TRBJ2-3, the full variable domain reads KAGVTQTPRYLIKTRGQQVTLSCSPISGHRSVSWYQQTPGQGLQFLFEYFSETQRNKGNFPGRFSGRQFSNSRSEMNVSTLELGDSALYLCASSSSSILTGTQYFGPGTRLTVL.

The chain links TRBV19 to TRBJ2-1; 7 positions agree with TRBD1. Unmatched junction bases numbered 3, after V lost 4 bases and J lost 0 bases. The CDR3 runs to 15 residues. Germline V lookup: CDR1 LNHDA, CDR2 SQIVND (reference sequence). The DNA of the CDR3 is TGTGCCAGTAGTAAGACAGGGAGCTCCTACAATGAGCAGTTCTTC. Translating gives CASSKTGSSYNEQFF.

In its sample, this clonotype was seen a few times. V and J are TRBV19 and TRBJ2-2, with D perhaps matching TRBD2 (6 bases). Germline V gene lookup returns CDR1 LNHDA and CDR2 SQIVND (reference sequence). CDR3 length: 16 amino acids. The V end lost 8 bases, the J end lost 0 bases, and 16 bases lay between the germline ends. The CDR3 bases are TGTGCCAGTTTTACAGCGGGTTACTCGAACACCGGGGAGCTGTTTTTT. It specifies CASFTAGYSNTGELFF.

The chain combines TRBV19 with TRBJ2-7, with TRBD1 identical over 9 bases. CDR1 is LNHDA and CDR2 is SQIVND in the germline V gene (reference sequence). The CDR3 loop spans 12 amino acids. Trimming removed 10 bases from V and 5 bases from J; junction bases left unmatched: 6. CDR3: CATPGTGNEQYV. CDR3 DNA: TGTGCCACCCCCGGGACAGGGAACGAGCAGTACGTC.

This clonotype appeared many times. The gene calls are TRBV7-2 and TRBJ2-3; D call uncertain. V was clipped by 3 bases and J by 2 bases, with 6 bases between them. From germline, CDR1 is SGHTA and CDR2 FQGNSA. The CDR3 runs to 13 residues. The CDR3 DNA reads TGTGCCAGCAGCTTCGACGCCACAGATACGCAGTATTTT. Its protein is CASSFDATDTQYF. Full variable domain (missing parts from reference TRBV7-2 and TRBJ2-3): GAGVSQSPSNKVTEKGKDVELRCDPISGHTALYWYRQSLGQGLEFLIYFQGNSAPDKSGLPSDRFSAERTGGSVSTLTIQRTQQEDSAVYLCASSFDATDTQYFGPGTRLTVL.

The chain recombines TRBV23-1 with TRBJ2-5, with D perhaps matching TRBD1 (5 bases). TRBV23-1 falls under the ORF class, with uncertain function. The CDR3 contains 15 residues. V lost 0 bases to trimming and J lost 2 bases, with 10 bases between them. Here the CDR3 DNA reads TGCGCCAGCAGTCAATCCATAGGGGCGCAAGAGACCCAGTACTTC. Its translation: CASSQSIGAQETQYF.

The CDR3 sequence is CASIRRGGVEETQYF. The CDR3 bases are TGTGCCAGCATCCGCAGGGGGGGCGTTGAGGAGACCCAGTACTTC. The genes are TRBV27 and TRBJ2-5; D may correspond to TRBD1 or TRBD2 (7 bases each). The CDR3 has 15 amino acids. The V end lost 7 bases, the J end lost 5 bases, and 20 bases lay between the germline ends. CDR1 and CDR2 from the germline V gene are MNHEY and SMNVEV (reference sequence).

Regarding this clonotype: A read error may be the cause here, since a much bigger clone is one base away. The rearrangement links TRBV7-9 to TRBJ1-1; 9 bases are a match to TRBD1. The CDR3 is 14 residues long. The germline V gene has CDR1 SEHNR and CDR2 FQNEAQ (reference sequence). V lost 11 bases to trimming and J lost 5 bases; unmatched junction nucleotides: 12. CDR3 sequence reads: CACWDRDSGTEAFF. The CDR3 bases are TGTGCCTGCTGGGACAGGGATAGCGGGACTGAAGCTTTCTTT.

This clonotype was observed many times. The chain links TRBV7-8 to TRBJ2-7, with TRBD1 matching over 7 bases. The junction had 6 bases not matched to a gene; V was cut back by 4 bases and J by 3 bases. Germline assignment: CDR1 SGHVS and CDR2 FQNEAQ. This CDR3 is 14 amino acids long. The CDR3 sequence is CASSSTGDSYEQYV. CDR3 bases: TGTGCCAGCAGCTCGACTGGGGACAGCTACGAGCAGTACGTC.

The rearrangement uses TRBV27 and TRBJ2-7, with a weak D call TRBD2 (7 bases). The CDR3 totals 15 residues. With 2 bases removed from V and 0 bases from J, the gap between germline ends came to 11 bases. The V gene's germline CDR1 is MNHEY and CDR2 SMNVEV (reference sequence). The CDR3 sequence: CASSLGGAPSYEQYF. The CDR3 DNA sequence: TGTGCCAGCAGTTTAGGGGGGGCACCCTCCTACGAGCAGTACTTC.

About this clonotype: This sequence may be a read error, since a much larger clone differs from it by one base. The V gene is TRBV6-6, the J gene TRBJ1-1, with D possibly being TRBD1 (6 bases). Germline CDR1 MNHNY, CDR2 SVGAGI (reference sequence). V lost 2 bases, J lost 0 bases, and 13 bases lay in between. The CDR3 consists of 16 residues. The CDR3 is CASSYLSDRMNTEAFF. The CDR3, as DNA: TGTGCCAGCAGTTACCTGTCAGACAGGATGAACACTGAAGCTTTCTTT.